These 30 T cell receptor beta chains share one sample of origin, sequenced in a study of blood T cell repertoires in COVID-19. Repertoires were generated with immunoSEQ multiplex PCR, while TCRdb's copy carries only in-frame clones and drops some. Here the sample spans roughly 86,000 clones, about 86% being singletons. The sample consisted of peripheral blood. The receptors were sampled from a man aged 55 to 70 with acute or convalescent COVID-19.

The V and J genes are TRBV6-5 and TRBJ1-6, with no clear D. Between the trimmed V and J ends, which lost 2 bases and 9 bases, there was a span of 11 bases. The germline CDR1 and CDR2 sequences are MNHEY and SVGAGI. The CDR3 sequence is 14 residues long. CDR3 in DNA: TGTGCCAGCAGTTACCATGCCCCTAGTTCACCCCTCCACTTT. This codes for CASSYHAPSSPLHF.

This rearrangement joins TRBV24-1 to TRBJ1-3, with D perhaps matching TRBD1 (6 bases). This CDR3 contains 17 residues. Per the germline V gene, CDR1 is KGHDR and CDR2 is SFDVKD. Trimming removed 3 bases from V and 0 bases from J, with 14 bases in between. The CDR3: CATSDGTPGPSGNTIYF. CDR3 coding DNA: TGTGCCACCAGTGATGGGACACCAGGCCCCTCTGGAAACACCATATATTTT.

The rearrangement uses TRBV3-1 (or the pseudogene TRBV3-2) and TRBJ1-5; D is unresolved. V shed 0 bases and J shed 4 bases, with 10 bases lying between them. Germline CDR1 reads LGHDT; CDR2 reads YNNKEL (reference sequence). There are 15 residues in the CDR3. CDR3 residues: CASSQDLVLNQPQHF. CDR3 in DNA: TGTGCCAGCAGCCAAGATCTAGTGTTAAATCAGCCCCAGCATTTT.

V gene TRBV28 combines with J gene TRBJ1-5, with D maybe TRBD1 (6 bases). Germline CDR1 reads MDHEN; CDR2 reads SYDVKM. CDR3 length equals 13 residues. Trimming removed 8 bases at V and 4 bases at J, with 12 bases between. In DNA, the CDR3 is TGTGCCAGCCTCGACCAGGGGAATCAGCCCCAGCATTTT. Translating gives CASLDQGNQPQHF.

The rearrangement links TRBV5-6 to TRBJ2-5, with 7 bases aligning to TRBD2. The V gene's germline CDR1 is SGHDT and CDR2 YYEEEE. The CDR3 is made up of 15 amino acids. V lost 3 bases, J lost 0 bases, and 5 bases stayed unmatched. The CDR3 loop reads CASSWEGTYQETQYF. The CDR3 bases are TGTGCCAGCAGCTGGGAGGGGACTTACCAAGAGACCCAGTACTTC.

The V call is TRBV5-1, the J call TRBJ1-2, with 9 bases lining up with TRBD1. The CDR3 spans 16 residues. The V and J ends lost 4 bases and 4 bases, in that order; junction bases with no gene match: 11. Per the germline V gene, CDR1 is SGHRS and CDR2 is YFSETQ. Here the CDR3 DNA reads TGCGCCAGCAGCCCCGGGGGGACAGGGCGCTCCTATGGCTACACCTTC. Its translation: CASSPGGTGRSYGYTF.

This clone turned up a few times. This sample includes further DNA sequences coding for the same CDR3. The gene calls are TRBV7-9 and TRBJ2-5; 7 bases line up with TRBD1. Unmatched junction bases numbered 3, after V lost 5 bases and J lost 0 bases. The CDR3 contains 14 residues. Germline V lookup: CDR1 SEHNR, CDR2 FQNEAQ (reference sequence). The CDR3 bases are TGTGCCAGCAGCCCGGGACAGTACCAAGAGACCCAGTACTTC. Its protein is CASSPGQYQETQYF.

This clone has a handful of counts. The DNA of the CDR3 is TGTGCCAGCAGCATACAGGGGGCGCGCTCTGAAGCTTTCTTT. Protein sequence: CASSIQGARSEAFF. The rearrangement links TRBV5-4 to TRBJ1-1; 9 bases line up with TRBD1. Germline trimming cut 4 bases from V and 6 bases from J; bases unmatched to any gene: 7. The CDR3 covers 14 residues. The germline V gene encodes CDR1 SGHNT and CDR2 YYREEE (reference sequence).

V is TRBV10-3 and J is TRBJ2-3, with a weak D call TRBD2 (5 bases). The CDR3 totals 14 residues. Trimming stripped 2 bases from V and 4 bases from J, with 10 bases between. Germline loops: CDR1 ENHRY, CDR2 SYGVKD. The CDR3: CAISEGLEADTQYF. For the CDR3, the DNA is TGTGCCATCAGTGAGGGACTGGAGGCAGATACGCAGTATTTT.

This rearrangement joins TRBV7-9 to TRBJ1-5; D not certain. Trimming took off 5 bases at V and 7 bases at J, with 9 bases between the two ends. The CDR3 loop spans 12 amino acids. CDR1 is SEHNR and CDR2 is FQNEAQ in the germline V gene (reference sequence). Here the CDR3 reads CASSDREQPQHF. In DNA form, the CDR3 reads TGTGCCAGCAGCGATAGGGAGCAGCCCCAGCATTTT.

V is TRBV9 and J is TRBJ2-4, with D perhaps matching TRBD2 (6 bases). V shed 0 bases and J shed 9 bases, with 16 bases lying between them. CDR1 is SGDLS and CDR2 is YYNGEE in the germline V gene. The CDR3 spans 15 residues. The CDR3: CASSVGQYGGGIQYF. CDR3 bases: TGTGCCAGCAGCGTAGGCCAGTACGGGGGAGGCATTCAGTACTTC.

The chain is built from TRBV12-3 or TRBV12-4 and TRBJ1-4; the D gene is possibly TRBD1 (5 bases). V was clipped by 8 bases and J by 4 bases, with 8 bases between them. This CDR3 spans 12 amino acids. CDR3 sequence reads: CASGGDNEKLFF. CDR3 nucleotide sequence: TGTGCCAGCGGGGGGGATAATGAAAAACTGTTTTTT.

CDR3 loop: CASSLPISLSGRNQPQHF. The CDR3 DNA reads as TGTGCCAGCAGTTTACCTATTTCGTTGAGCGGGCGCAATCAGCCCCAGCATTTT. This chain connects TRBV6-2 or TRBV6-3 to TRBJ1-5; D gene uncertain. Trimming shortened V by 4 bases and J by 2 bases, and 21 bases separated the two germline ends. The CDR3 totals 18 residues. The germline gives CDR1 MNHEY, CDR2 SVGEGT.

This clone was detected only a few times. The J gene is TRBJ1-5, the V gene TRBV2, with TRBD1 as a possible D gene (5 bases). CDR3 size: 15 residues. Germline values: CDR1 SNHLY, CDR2 FYNNEI. Trimming pared 6 bases from V and 3 bases from J, leaving 15 bases between. The CDR3 sequence is CASRTSGGFNQPQHF. In DNA form, the CDR3 reads TGTGCCAGCAGGACCAGCGGGGGGTTCAATCAGCCCCAGCATTTT.

The chain employs TRBV18 and TRBJ2-3; TRBD1 matches 8 bases. The V gene's germline CDR1 is KGHSH and CDR2 LQKENI. Trimming cost V 0 bases and J 5 bases; bases outside gene matches: 7. CDR3 length: 16 residues. CDR3 bases: TGTGCCAGCTCACCACCGGGCAGGGGGCATGTAGATACGCAGTATTTT. It yields the protein CASSPPGRGHVDTQYF.

The rearrangement links TRBV29-1 to TRBJ2-4, with D tentatively TRBD1 (5 bases). This CDR3 has 18 amino acids. Trimming removed 0 bases from V and 0 bases from J, with 18 bases in between. The V gene's germline CDR1 is SQVTM and CDR2 ANQGSEA. DNA of the CDR3: TGCAGCGTTGAAGAGGAATGGGGCAAGGATAGAGCCAAAAACATTCAGTACTTC. Amino acid sequence: CSVEEEWGKDRAKNIQYF.

V and J are TRBV19 and TRBJ2-5; the D gene is possibly TRBD1 (7 bases). This CDR3 contains 16 residues. Trimming left V 5 bases short and J 5 bases short, with 21 bases between. Germline V gives CDR1 LNHDA, CDR2 SQIVND (reference sequence). In DNA form, the CDR3 reads TGTGCCAGTAGTCCCCCGGAGAAGGGGGCGGGGGAGACCCAGTACTTC. The encoded protein is CASSPPEKGAGETQYF.

The chain combines TRBV24-1 with TRBJ2-3; TRBD1 is a possible D gene (5 bases). This CDR3 spans 17 amino acids. Trimming removed 3 bases at V and 2 bases at J, with 17 bases between. Germline V gives CDR1 KGHDR, CDR2 SFDVKD. The CDR3 DNA reads TGTGCCACCAGTGATCGCGACTCTAGGACAATCACAGATACGCAGTATTTT. Translation gives CATSDRDSRTITDTQYF.

This clone appeared once. The chain employs TRBV11-2 and TRBJ2-5; 7 positions agree with TRBD1. V dropped 1 base and J dropped 9; count of bases not matched to a gene: 11. The CDR3 extends over 15 amino acids. The germline V gene has CDR1 SGHAT and CDR2 FQNNGV. The CDR3 loop reads CASSLATGTARAQYF. Written as DNA, the CDR3 is TGTGCCAGCAGCTTAGCGACCGGGACAGCAAGGGCCCAGTACTTC.

The chain is built from TRBV7-8 and TRBJ2-1; D call uncertain. The germline CDR1 and CDR2 sequences are SGHVS and FQNEAQ. The CDR3 has 14 amino acids. V was cut by 4 bases and J by 3 bases, with 10 bases left in between. The CDR3 DNA follows: TGTGCCAGCAGCTCCATCCAAATCTACAATGAGCAGTTCTTC. Amino acid sequence: CASSSIQIYNEQFF. The full variable domain, with the rest looked up from reference TRBV7-8 and TRBJ2-1, is GAGVSQSPRYKVAKRGQDVALRCDPISGHVSLFWYQQALGQGPEFLTYFQNEAQLDKSGLPSDRFFAERPEGSVSTLKIQRTQQEDSAVYLCASSSIQIYNEQFFGPGTRLTVL.

This sequence joins TRBV4-1 and TRBJ2-3, with TRBD1 matching over 8 bases. CDR1 is MGHRA and CDR2 is YSYEKL in the germline V gene. J gave up 7 bases and V 1 base, and 13 bases lay outside the gene matches. The CDR3 covers 17 residues. The CDR3 protein is CASSQGSARGQLNTQYF. The DNA for the CDR3 is TGCGCCAGCAGCCAAGGGTCGGCCAGGGGGCAGTTGAATACGCAGTATTTT.

V is TRBV10-3 and J is TRBJ1-1; D gene unclear. The CDR3 totals 13 residues. CDR1 and CDR2 from the germline V gene are ENHRY and SYGVKD. Deletions cut 10 bases from V and 3 bases from J, with 15 bases between. DNA for the CDR3: TGTGCCACCTCTACGGGGAGGGACACTGAAGCTTTCTTT. This codes for CATSTGRDTEAFF.

The V gene is TRBV5-5, the J gene TRBJ1-1; tentative D call: TRBD1 (6 bases). Trimming cost V 4 bases and J 0 bases, with 10 bases left between them. CDR1 is SGHKS and CDR2 is YYEKEE in the germline V gene (reference sequence). The CDR3 loop spans 14 amino acids. The CDR3 DNA reads as TGTGCCAGCAGCCTACAGGGAATGAACACTGAAGCTTTCTTT. Translation: CASSLQGMNTEAFF.

The chain is built from TRBV15 and TRBJ1-3; unclear D gene. Trimming removed 0 bases at V and 0 bases at J, with 9 bases between. CDR3 length: 16 residues. The germline V gene encodes CDR1 LNHNV and CDR2 YYDKDF (reference sequence). The CDR3, as DNA: TGTGCCACCAGCAGAGATGGCTTTACCTCTGGAAACACCATATATTTT. The encoded protein is CATSRDGFTSGNTIYF.

J is TRBJ1-5 and V is TRBV6-1; D not resolved. Germline V gives CDR1 MNHNS, CDR2 SASEGT. V lost 2 bases and J 12 bases, leaving 20 bases between the germline ends. CDR3 length: 15 amino acids. CDR3 nucleotides: TGTGCCAGCAGTGAAAGGCCTGACGGGCAAGGGAGCCAGCATTTT. As protein: CASSERPDGQGSQHF.

The CDR3 sequence: CASSLLGQFSTDTQYF. The CDR3 coding sequence is TGTGCCAGCAGTCTCCTTGGACAGTTCAGCACAGATACGCAGTATTTT. The V and J genes are TRBV7-9 and TRBJ2-3, with D perhaps TRBD1 (6 bases). The CDR3 has 16 amino acids. Looked up from germline, CDR1 is SEHNR and CDR2 is FQNEAQ (reference sequence). Trimming shortened V by 6 bases and J by 0 bases, and 16 bases separated the two germline ends.

V usage is TRBV7-2 and J usage is TRBJ1-2; D possibly corresponds to TRBD1 (5 bases). Trimming took 3 bases from V and 1 from J, leaving 12 bases between them. The CDR3 totals 15 residues. Germline-derived CDR1 and CDR2 are SGHTA and FQGNSA. CDR3 region: CASSFQGTGNYGYTF. Here the CDR3 DNA reads TGTGCCAGCAGCTTCCAGGGAACGGGTAACTATGGCTACACCTTC.

This clone has just one count. In DNA form, the CDR3 reads TGTGCCAGCAGCGCAGGGGATACGCAGTATTTT. Amino acids: CASSAGDTQYF. The chain has TRBV7-2 and TRBJ2-3, with D maybe TRBD1 (5 bases). The CDR3 length is 11 residues. Trimming took off 5 bases at V and 6 bases at J, with 6 bases between the two ends. The germline gives CDR1 SGHTA, CDR2 FQGNSA.

J is TRBJ2-3 and V is TRBV30; 8 bases agree with TRBD1. This CDR3 spans 13 amino acids. Trimming cost V 4 bases and J 10 bases; bases outside gene matches: 10. From germline, CDR1 is GTSNPN and CDR2 SVGIG (reference sequence). The CDR3 is CAWTLRGQGPQYF. In DNA, the CDR3 is TGTGCCTGGACCTTACGCGGACAGGGTCCGCAGTATTTT.

V gene TRBV27 combines with J gene TRBJ2-7, with unresolved D. V was clipped by 3 bases and J by 3 bases, with 9 bases between them. This CDR3 region has 13 residues. Germline V gene data show CDR1 as MNHEY and CDR2 as SMNVEV (reference sequence). CDR3: CASSLPMRYEQYF. The DNA for the CDR3 is TGTGCCAGCAGTTTGCCGATGCGCTACGAGCAGTACTTC.